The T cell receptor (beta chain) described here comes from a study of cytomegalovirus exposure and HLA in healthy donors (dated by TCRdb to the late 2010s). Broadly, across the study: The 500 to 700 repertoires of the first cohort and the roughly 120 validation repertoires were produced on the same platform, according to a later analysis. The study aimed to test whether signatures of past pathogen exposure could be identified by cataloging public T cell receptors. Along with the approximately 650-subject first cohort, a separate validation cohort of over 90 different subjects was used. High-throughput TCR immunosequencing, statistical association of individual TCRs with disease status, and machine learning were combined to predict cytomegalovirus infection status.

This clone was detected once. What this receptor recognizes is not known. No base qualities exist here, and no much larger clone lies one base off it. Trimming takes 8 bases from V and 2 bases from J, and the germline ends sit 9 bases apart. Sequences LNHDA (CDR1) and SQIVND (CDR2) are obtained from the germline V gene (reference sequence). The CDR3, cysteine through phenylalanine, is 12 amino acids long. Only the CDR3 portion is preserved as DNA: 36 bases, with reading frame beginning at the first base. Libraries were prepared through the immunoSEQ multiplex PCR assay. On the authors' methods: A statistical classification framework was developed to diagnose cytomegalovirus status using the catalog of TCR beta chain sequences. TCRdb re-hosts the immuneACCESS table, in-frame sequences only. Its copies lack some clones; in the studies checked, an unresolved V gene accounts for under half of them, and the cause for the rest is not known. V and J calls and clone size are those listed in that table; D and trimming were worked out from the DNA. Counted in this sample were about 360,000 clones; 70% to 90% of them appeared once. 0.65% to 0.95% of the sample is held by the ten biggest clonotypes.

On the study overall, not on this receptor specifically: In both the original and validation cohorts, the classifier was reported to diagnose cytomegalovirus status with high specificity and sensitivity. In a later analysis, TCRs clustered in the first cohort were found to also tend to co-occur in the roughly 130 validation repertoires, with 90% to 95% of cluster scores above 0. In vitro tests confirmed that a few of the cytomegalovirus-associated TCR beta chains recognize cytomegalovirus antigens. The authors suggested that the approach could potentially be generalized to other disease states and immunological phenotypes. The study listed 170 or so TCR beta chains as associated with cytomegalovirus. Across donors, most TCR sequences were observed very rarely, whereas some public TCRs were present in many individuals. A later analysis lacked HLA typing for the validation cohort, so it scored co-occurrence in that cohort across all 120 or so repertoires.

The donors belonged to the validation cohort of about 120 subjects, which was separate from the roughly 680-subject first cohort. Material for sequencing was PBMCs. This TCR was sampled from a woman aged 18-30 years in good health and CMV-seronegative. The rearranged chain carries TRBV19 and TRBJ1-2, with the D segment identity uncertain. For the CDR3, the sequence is CASSYRNYGYTF. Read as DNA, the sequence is TGTGCCAGTTCCTACAGAAACTATGGCTACACCTTC.